This TCR beta chain was captured by sequencing in a study of blood T cell repertoires in COVID-19. Germline lookup yields CDR1 SGHRS and CDR2 YFSETQ. This CDR3 contains 14 residues. V was clipped by 2 bases and J by 2 bases, with 10 bases between them. Sequencing was performed with immunoSEQ multiplex PCR; in TCRdb, only in-frame clones are kept and a portion is missing. The table has roughly 80,000 clones, about four fifths seen once; the top ten hold around 40%. The TCR comes from a man older than 75 with acute or convalescent COVID-19. The chain has TRBV5-1 and TRBJ2-5, with no clear D. The sequenced sample was peripheral blood. DNA of the CDR3: TGCGCCAGCAGCTTAAGTACACATCAAGAGACCCAGTACTTC. Protein product: CASSLSTHQETQYF.